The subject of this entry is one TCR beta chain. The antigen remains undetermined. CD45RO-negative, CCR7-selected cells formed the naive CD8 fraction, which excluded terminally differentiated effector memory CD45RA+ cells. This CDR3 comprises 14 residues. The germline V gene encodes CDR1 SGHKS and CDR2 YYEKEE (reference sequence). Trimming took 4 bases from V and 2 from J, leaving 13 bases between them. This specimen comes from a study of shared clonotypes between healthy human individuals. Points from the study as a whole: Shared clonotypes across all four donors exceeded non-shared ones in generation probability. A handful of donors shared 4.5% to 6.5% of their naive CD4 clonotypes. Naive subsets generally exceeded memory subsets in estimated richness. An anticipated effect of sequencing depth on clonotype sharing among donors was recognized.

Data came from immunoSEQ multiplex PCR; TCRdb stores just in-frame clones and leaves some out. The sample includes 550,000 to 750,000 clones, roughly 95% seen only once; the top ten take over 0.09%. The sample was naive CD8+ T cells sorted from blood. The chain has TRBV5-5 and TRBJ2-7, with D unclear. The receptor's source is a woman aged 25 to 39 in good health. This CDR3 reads CASSPEGRTYEQYF. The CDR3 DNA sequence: TGTGCCAGCAGCCCCGAAGGCAGAACCTACGAGCAGTACTTC.